One T cell receptor (beta chain) is described in this entry. This record belongs to a study of cytomegalovirus exposure and HLA in healthy donors. This PCR relied on a set of 60 Vbeta primers and 13 Jbeta primers. The protocol was immunoSEQ multiplex PCR, while the TCRdb copy is restricted to in-frame clones and leaves out a portion. The table has 180,000 or so clones, 75% seen once. In germline, CDR1 is MDHEN, CDR2 SYDVKM. V was shortened by 7 bases and J by 0 bases, with 10 bases between the two germline ends. The CDR3 length is 14 residues. The clonotype was recovered from a male donor in good health and CMV-seronegative. Sequenced input: PBMCs. The gene calls are TRBV28 and TRBJ1-5; D unresolved. CDR3 loop: CASTRGYSNQPQHF. CDR3 sequence (DNA): TGTGCCAGCACCCGCGGGTATAGCAATCAGCCCCAGCATTTT.